These 14 T cell receptor beta chains came from one sample sequenced in a study of CD8 T cells in ankylosing spondylitis. TCRdb processed the 5' RACE reads anew with MiXCR; each CDR3 protein has one entry. The table includes 200,000 to 300,000 distinct CDR3 sequences, over 30% detected once. The specimen was blood, either unsorted or a sorted T cell fraction (not recorded which). The receptors were gathered from a male donor with ankylosing spondylitis or in good health (not recorded which).

CDR3 DNA: TGCTCTATAGGGGTTCGGTACAATGAGCAGTTCTTC. This translates into CSIGVRYNEQFF. The chain is built from TRBV29-1 and TRBJ2-1, with D possibly TRBD1 on 5 matching bases. The CDR3 totals 12 residues. CDR1 and CDR2 (germline): SQVTM, ANQGSEA.

The count of this clonotype is one. This chain links TRBV5-1 with TRBJ2-7; the match to TRBD2 covers 7 bases. V lost 0 bases, J lost 6 bases, and 6 bases stayed unmatched. The CDR3 contains 14 residues. CDR1 and CDR2 from the germline V gene are SGHRS and YFSETQ. The CDR3 sequence is CASSLAVGEGEQYF. The CDR3 DNA reads TGCGCCAGCAGCTTGGCCGTCGGGGAGGGCGAGCAGTACTTC.

The sample holds a few counts of this clonotype. This rearrangement joins TRBV7-8 to TRBJ1-3, with D maybe TRBD1 (5 bases). This CDR3 comprises 13 residues. V lost 4 bases and J 4 bases, leaving 8 bases between the germline ends. Germline V gene sequence: CDR1 SGHVS, CDR2 FQNEAQ. CDR3 nucleotides: TGTGCCAGCAGCTCGGGACGGGGAAACACCATATATTTT. Translation: CASSSGRGNTIYF. Supplemented by reference TRBV7-8 and TRBJ1-3, the full variable domain reads GAGVSQSPRYKVAKRGQDVALRCDPISGHVSLFWYQQALGQGPEFLTYFQNEAQLDKSGLPSDRFFAERPEGSVSTLKIQRTQQEDSAVYLCASSSGRGNTIYFGEGSWLTVV.

The chain combines TRBV29-1 with TRBJ2-1; a weak D match, TRBD1 (6 bases). Trimming pared 7 bases from V and 7 bases from J, leaving 17 bases between. This CDR3 has 13 residues. Germline V gene sequence: CDR1 SQVTM, CDR2 ANQGSEA. CDR3 DNA: TGCAGCGCCGGGACAAGGACGGCTAATGAGCAGTTCTTC. Its protein product is CSAGTRTANEQFF.

This clonotype was seen a handful of times. The chain carries TRBV27 and TRBJ2-6; a possible D gene is TRBD1 (6 bases). Trimming left V 5 bases short and J 0 bases short, with 11 bases between. This CDR3 is 16 amino acids long. Per the germline V gene, CDR1 is MNHEY and CDR2 is SMNVEV (reference sequence). As DNA, the CDR3 is TGTGCCAGCAGTCCGGGACATTACTCTGGGGCCAACGTCCTGACTTTC. It encodes CASSPGHYSGANVLTF.

This clonotype was seen ten or more times. This sequence joins TRBV7-2 and TRBJ1-5; TRBD1 agrees at 9 bases. V was pared by 4 bases and J by 1 base, with 2 bases of the junction left unmatched. CDR1 SGHTA and CDR2 FQGNSA come from the germline V gene. The CDR3 sequence is 15 residues long. This CDR3 reads CASSSGQGSNQPQHF. CDR3 DNA sequence: TGTGCCAGCAGCTCGGGACAGGGAAGCAATCAGCCCCAGCATTTT.

The chain has TRBV15 and TRBJ2-5; the D is unclear. V lost 0 bases and J lost 3, with 2 bases in between. From germline, CDR1 is LNHNV and CDR2 YYDKDF (reference sequence). CDR3 length: 12 amino acids. This CDR3 is CATSREKETQYF. Written as DNA, the CDR3 is TGTGCCACCAGCAGAGAAAAAGAGACCCAGTACTTC. Supplemented by reference TRBV15 and TRBJ2-5, the full variable domain reads DAMVIQNPRYQVTQFGKPVTLSCSQTLNHNVMYWYQQKSSQAPKLLFHYYDKDFNNEADTPDNFQSRRPNTSFCFLDIRSPGLGDTAMYLCATSREKETQYFGPGTRLLVL.

The rearrangement uses TRBV6-5 and TRBJ2-7, with TRBD2 as a possible D gene (7 bases). Trimming stripped 6 bases from V and 6 bases from J, with 18 bases between. This CDR3 is 14 amino acids long. Germline CDR1 is MNHEY and CDR2 is SVGAGI. This CDR3 reads CASSYAAGAIEQYF. The DNA for the CDR3 is TGTGCCAGCAGCTACGCGGCGGGGGCCATCGAGCAGTACTTC.

The rearrangement uses TRBV2 and TRBJ2-1; 8 nucleotides match TRBD1. Unmatched junction bases numbered 3, after V lost 7 bases and J lost 4 bases. Germline-derived CDR1 and CDR2 are SNHLY and FYNNEI. The CDR3 covers 13 residues. This CDR3 reads CASKHRGYNEQFF. The DNA for the CDR3 is TGTGCCAGCAAGCACAGGGGGTACAATGAGCAGTTCTTC.

This clonotype was found a few times. The V call is TRBV6-1, the J call TRBJ2-7, with D hard to call. V was clipped by 7 bases and J by 2 bases, with 15 bases between them. The CDR3 contains 14 residues. Looked up from germline, CDR1 is MNHNS and CDR2 is SASEGT. In DNA form, the CDR3 reads TGTGCCAGCACCACCGGGCCCCTGCCCTACGAGCAGTACTTC. Translating gives CASTTGPLPYEQYF.

This clonotype was counted a few times. This rearrangement joins TRBV3-1 to TRBJ2-3; no definite D call. V was trimmed by 8 bases and J by 5 bases, leaving 8 bases between them. This CDR3 region has 11 residues. CDR1 and CDR2 (germline): LGHDT, YNNKEL (reference sequence). Written as DNA, the CDR3 is TGTGCCAGCCAAGCCCGAGATACGCAGTATTTT. Residues: CASQARDTQYF.

This clonotype was seen repeatedly, ten times or more. This sequence joins TRBV20-1 and TRBJ2-7; 7 nucleotides align to TRBD2. V was pared by 1 base and J by 0 bases, with 3 bases of the junction left unmatched. Germline V gene sequence: CDR1 DFQATT, CDR2 SNEGSKA (reference sequence). The CDR3 sequence is 14 residues long. The CDR3 reads CSARGGGSSYEQYF. DNA of the CDR3: TGCAGTGCTAGAGGCGGGGGTAGCTCCTACGAGCAGTACTTC.

The chain couples TRBV20-1 to TRBJ1-1; D unclear. From germline, CDR1 is DFQATT and CDR2 SNEGSKA (reference sequence). Trimming shortened V by 0 bases and J by 0 bases, and 17 bases separated the two germline ends. This CDR3 contains 17 residues. The CDR3 loop is CSARDRISGQMNTEAFF. CDR3 bases: TGCAGTGCTAGAGATAGAATTAGCGGGCAGATGAACACTGAAGCTTTCTTT.

V gene TRBV7-3 combines with J gene TRBJ2-1; D not resolved. The CDR3 has 13 amino acids. V lost 3 bases, J lost 10 bases, and 13 bases lay in between. Germline V gene sequence: CDR1 SGHTA, CDR2 FQGTGA. DNA for the CDR3: TGTGCCAGCAGCTTCTCCGCGGAGACAGAGCAGTTCTTC. As protein: CASSFSAETEQFF.